This T cell receptor beta chain was recovered during a study of blood T cells in healthy people across ages. This clonotype appeared a few times. At one of its ends the junction is not consistent with the germline gene, which may arise from a read error. The CDR3 totals 14 residues. Per germline, CDR1 SNHLY and CDR2 FYNNEI. Through a sample-barcoded 5' primer and a J-beta primer mix, a second PCR was run for roughly 6 to 12 cycles. TCRdb re-analysed the 5' RACE reads in MiXCR, keeping a single row per CDR3 protein. Counted here are around 2 million distinct CDR3 sequences, 30% to 40% occurring once; the ten biggest clones make up 23%.

The gene calls are TRBV2 and TRBJ2-6; tentatively, D is TRBD1 (5 bases). The sequenced sample was blood. This clonotype was sampled from a human donor in good health. The CDR3 protein is CASKRYSGANALTF. The CDR3, as DNA: TGTGCCAGCAAGAGGTACTCTGGGGCCAACGCCCTGACTTTC.